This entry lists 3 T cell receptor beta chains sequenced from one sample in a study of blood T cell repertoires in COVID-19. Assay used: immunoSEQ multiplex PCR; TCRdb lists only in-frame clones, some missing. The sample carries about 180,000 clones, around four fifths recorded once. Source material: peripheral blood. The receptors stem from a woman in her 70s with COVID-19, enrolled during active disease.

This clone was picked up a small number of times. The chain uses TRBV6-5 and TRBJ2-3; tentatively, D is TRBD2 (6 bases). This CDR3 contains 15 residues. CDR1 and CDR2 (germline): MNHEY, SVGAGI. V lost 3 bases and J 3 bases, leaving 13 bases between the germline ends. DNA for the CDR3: TGTGCCAGCAGTTATCGGGACTCACTAACAGATACGCAGTATTTT. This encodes CASSYRDSLTDTQYF.

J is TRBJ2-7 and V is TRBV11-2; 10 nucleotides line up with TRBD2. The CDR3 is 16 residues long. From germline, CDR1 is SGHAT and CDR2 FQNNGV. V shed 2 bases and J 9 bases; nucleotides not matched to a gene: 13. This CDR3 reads CASSLSLASSGRRQYF. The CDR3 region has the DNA TGTGCCAGCAGCTTAAGCCTGGCGTCTAGCGGGAGAAGGCAGTACTTC.

CDR3 DNA sequence: TGCAGCGGTGCCGAAGCCGGGGTGAATAACTATGGCTACACCTTC. This codes for CSGAEAGVNNYGYTF. The chain is built from TRBV29-1 and TRBJ1-2; the D is unclear. V was trimmed by 7 bases and J by 1 base, leaving 19 bases between them. Germline loops: CDR1 SQVTM, CDR2 ANQGSEA. The CDR3 runs to 15 residues.